Listed below are T cell receptor beta chains from one sample, sequenced in a study of CD8 T cells in ankylosing spondylitis. TCRdb re-called the 5' RACE reads with MiXCR, one entry per CDR3 protein. The sample holds about 220,000 distinct CDR3 sequences; roughly 18% are singletons and the top ten take approximately 42%. The material sequenced was blood, either unsorted or a sorted T cell fraction (not recorded which). The source is a male donor with ankylosing spondylitis. CDR3s include the opening cysteine and the closing phenylalanine or tryptophan. Fields, in order: clone size, J gene, V gene, D gene, CDR3 DNA, CDR3 protein. The D gene is left open where the match is weak. Size is omitted from some rows. Given values are once, few, many or a class for expanded clones.

NA TRBJ2-5 TRBV13 TRBD1 TGTGCCAGCAGCTTAGGGGGTTACAGGGGGCCCCCAACTATGGAGACCCAGTACTTC CASSLGGYRGPPTMETQYF
NA TRBJ1-4 TRBV4-1 NA TGCGCCAGCAGCCCGAGGTCGGTGGAGGAAAAACTGTTTTTT CASSPRSVEEKLFF
many TRBJ2-3 TRBV12-3/TRBV12-4 NA TGTGCCAGCAGTTTGGCAGATACGCAGTATTTT CASSLADTQYF
many TRBJ2-1 TRBV4-1 TRBD2 TGCGCCAGCAGCCAAGAGGTTAGCGGGAGTCTCAACAATGAGCAGTTCTTC CASSQEVSGSLNNEQFF
few TRBJ2-1 TRBV4-1 TRBD1 TGCGCCAGCAGCCACGCCGGGACAGGGGAAGTACAATTTGGGAAGTTCTTC CASSHAGTGEVQFGKFF
many TRBJ2-1 TRBV7-2 TRBD2 TGTGCCAGCAGCTTAGCACTAGCGGGGGGCTATAACAATGAGCAGTTCTTC CASSLALAGGYNNEQFF
NA TRBJ1-2 TRBV3-1 NA TGTGCCAGCAGCCAAGATCTTTATAACAGCTACTATGGCTACACCTTC CASSQDLYNSYYGYTF
NA TRBJ1-2 TRBV29-1 TRBD1 TGCAGCGTTGAAGGGTTTCGGGACAGGGGGCGAAACTATGGCTACACCTTC CSVEGFRDRGRNYGYTF
few TRBJ2-5 TRBV9 NA TGTGCCAGCAGCTCCAGCGTACAAGAGACCCAGTACTTC CASSSSVQETQYF
NA TRBJ2-7 TRBV13 TRBD1 TGTGCCAGCAGATACGGACAGGGGGCCTACGAGCAGTACTTC CASRYGQGAYEQYF
few TRBJ2-7 TRBV27 NA TGTGCCAGCAGTACCCTAGCAGGAGAGCAGTACTTC CASSTLAGEQYF
NA TRBJ1-2 TRBV4-1 NA TGCGCCAGCAGCCAAGCTGTAGGGGTCCCTCCGGATGGCTACACCTTC CASSQAVGVPPDGYTF
NA TRBJ2-5 TRBV7-9 TRBD1 TGTGCCAGCAGCTTTAGTAGGGACAGCCTCTCCGAGACCCAGTACTTC CASSFSRDSLSETQYF
NA TRBJ2-1 TRBV12-3/TRBV12-4 TRBD2 TGTGCCAGCAGCCCACCCTTAGCGGGGGGCCCCCACTACAATGAGCAGATCTTC CASSPPLAGGPHYNEQIF
NA TRBJ2-7 TRBV10-3 NA TGTGCCATCCAGGGGCCCCCGGGATACGAGCAGTACTTC CAIQGPPGYEQYF
NA TRBJ1-2 TRBV27 NA TGTGCCAGCAGGGCCCCCTTCGGCGGGGAAAATAACTATGGCTACACCTTC CASRAPFGGENNYGYTF
few TRBJ2-5 TRBV29-1 NA TGCAGCGTTGAAGACGCGACTGAGGGAACCCAGTACTTC CSVEDATEGTQYF
NA TRBJ1-5 TRBV10-2 NA TGCGCCAGCAGTGAGGGACAGAGCAATCAGCCCCAGCATTTT CASSEGQSNQPQHF
NA TRBJ2-3 TRBV9 NA TGTGCCAGCAGCGTCCGGCTCAAAGCGGGCACAGATACGCAGTATTTT CASSVRLKAGTDTQYF
NA TRBJ2-1 TRBV12-3/TRBV12-4 TRBD2 TGTGCCAGCAGCCCCGGGACTAGCTGGGAGCAGTTCTTC CASSPGTSWEQFF
NA TRBJ2-1 TRBV7-7 NA TGTGCCAGCAGCTATAGGACCAACAATGAGCAGTTCTTC CASSYRTNNEQFF
NA TRBJ2-3 TRBV24-1 NA TGTGCCACCAGTGACCCGGAAGACATGAATCGGCGCACAGATACGCAGTATTTT CATSDPEDMNRRTDTQYF
NA TRBJ1-4 TRBV12-3/TRBV12-4 NA TGTGCCAGCTGCCCGTCCCTGTCTAATGAAAAACTGTTTTTT CASCPSLSNEKLFF
few TRBJ2-7 TRBV12-3/TRBV12-4 NA TGTGCCAGCAGTCCGCCGGGACAATACTACGAGCAGTACTTC CASSPPGQYYEQYF
few TRBJ2-5 TRBV7-9 TRBD2 TGTGCCAGCAGCTTATCCCCGTGGGGGACTAGCGAAGAGACCCAGTACTTC CASSLSPWGTSEETQYF
few TRBJ2-3 TRBV20-1 TRBD2 TGCAGTGCCCAGGGACTAGCGGGGGCAACAGATACGCAGTATTTT CSAQGLAGATDTQYF
few TRBJ2-7 TRBV12-3/TRBV12-4 TRBD2 TGTGCCAGCAGCCAGACCCTAGCGGCGGAACCCTACGAGCAGTACTTC CASSQTLAAEPYEQYF
few TRBJ1-1 TRBV15 NA TGTGCCACCAGCAGAGATCAGTTAGGGCGTACTGAAGCTTTCTTT CATSRDQLGRTEAFF
many TRBJ1-2 TRBV20-1 NA TGCAGTGGATCACAGGGAGGCGGCTACACCTTC CSGSQGGGYTF
few TRBJ2-3 TRBV5-1 NA TGCGCCAGCTCCGGGACCTACACAGATACGCAGTATTTT CASSGTYTDTQYF
many TRBJ2-1 TRBV12-3/TRBV12-4 NA TGTGCCAGCAGTTTAATCGGTGAGCAGTTCTTC CASSLIGEQFF
NA TRBJ2-7 TRBV27 NA TGTGCCAGCAGTTTTGAAGGGGATACCTACGAGCAGTACTTC CASSFEGDTYEQYF
NA TRBJ2-3 TRBV7-3 NA TGTGCCAGCAGCCCCCAAGGCACCTCAGATACGCAGTATTTT CASSPQGTSDTQYF
few TRBJ1-1 TRBV6-1 TRBD1 TGTGCCAGCAGTCCGACAGGGGGCGCGGGCACTGAAGCTTTCTTT CASSPTGGAGTEAFF
NA TRBJ2-1 TRBV12-3/TRBV12-4 NA TGTGCCAGCAGTCACCCCCGAGGAGCAAGCCTCAGCAATGGGCAGTTCTTC CASSHPRGASLSNGQFF
NA TRBJ2-1 TRBV19 NA TGTGCCAGTAGTGCCCGCGGTGGGACGTTCTCCTACAATGAGCAGTTCTTC CASSARGGTFSYNEQFF
few TRBJ2-5 TRBV12-3/TRBV12-4 NA TGTGCCAGCAGTTCGTGGGGTAAAGAGACCCAGTACTTC CASSSWGKETQYF
NA TRBJ2-1 TRBV20-1 TRBD2 TGCAGTGCTAGATCCCCACTAGCGGGAGGGCCGGGTGAGCAGTTCTTC CSARSPLAGGPGEQFF
NA TRBJ1-2 TRBV6-1 NA TGTGCCAGCAGTGGTACAGGGTCGGTCTATGGCTACACCTTC CASSGTGSVYGYTF
many TRBJ1-1 TRBV4-1 NA TGCGCCAGCAGCCAGGCCCTCACACTGAACACTGAAGCTTTCTTT CASSQALTLNTEAFF
few TRBJ2-2 TRBV4-2 NA TGTGCCAGCAGCCAAGTTATCGAGACCGGGGAGCTGTTTTTT CASSQVIETGELFF
NA TRBJ2-7 TRBV7-9 NA TGTGCCAGCAGCTTAGCTCCCCAGGGCGGCATGCCCGAGCAGTACTTC CASSLAPQGGMPEQYF
once TRBJ1-2 TRBV5-1 TRBD1 TGCGCCAGCAGCTTCGACAGGGGAGTTGATGGCTACACCTTC CASSFDRGVDGYTF
few TRBJ1-5 TRBV12-3/TRBV12-4 NA TGTGCCAGCAGTTTGGGTGCTGGATTAAAGCGGCATTTT CASSLGAGLKRHF
few TRBJ2-7 TRBV3-1 TRBD2 TGTGCCAGCAGGCCTAGCGGGAGCGACGAGCAGTACTTC CASRPSGSDEQYF
NA TRBJ2-1 TRBV12-3/TRBV12-4 NA TGTGCCAGCAGAAGGGCCTACAATGAGCAGTTCTTC CASRRAYNEQFF
few TRBJ2-1 TRBV15 NA TGTGCCACCAGCAGGGCTAGCGAGGTCTACAATGAGCAGTTCTTC CATSRASEVYNEQFF
NA TRBJ2-3 TRBV7-6 NA TGTGCCAGCAGCGCGGCGGAGGATGTGGGCACAGATACGCAGTATTTT CASSAAEDVGTDTQYF
few TRBJ2-7 TRBV24-1 NA TGTGCCACCAGTGATTCTGACAGCTCATACTCCTACGAGCAGTACTTC CATSDSDSSYSYEQYF